The 3 T cell receptor beta chains presented below share a single source sample, sequenced in a study of T cell responses to AZD1222 COVID-19 vaccine. Clones were sequenced by immunoSEQ multiplex PCR, and TCRdb holds only the in-frame ones, with some missing. The sample lists under 80,000 clones, under 90% occurring once. Sequencing used peripheral blood, obtained on day 0 of AZD1222 vaccination. The receptors were gathered from an adult in good health.

This chain connects TRBV27 to TRBJ2-7; TRBD1 is a possible D gene (6 bases). This CDR3 comprises 14 residues. V dropped 2 bases and J dropped 1 base, with 9 bases sitting between them. The germline V gene encodes CDR1 MNHEY and CDR2 SMNVEV (reference sequence). The CDR3 DNA sequence: TGTGCCAGCAGTTTAGGGACACTTTCCTACGAGCAGTACTTC. Amino acids: CASSLGTLSYEQYF.

The chain has TRBV7-2 and TRBJ1-5; D is unresolved. Trimming cost V 5 bases and J 0 bases, with 14 bases left between them. CDR3 size: 16 residues. Germline V lookup: CDR1 SGHTA, CDR2 FQGNSA. CDR3 loop: CASSPPRTYSNQPQHF. The CDR3 bases are TGTGCCAGCAGCCCTCCGAGAACCTATAGCAATCAGCCCCAGCATTTT.

The CDR3 sequence is CSGRDPTTEAFF. The CDR3 nucleotides read TGCAGCGGGCGGGACCCGACCACTGAAGCTTTCTTT. This chain joins TRBV29-1 and TRBJ1-1, with D possibly being TRBD1 (5 bases). Germline CDR1 reads SQVTM; CDR2 reads ANQGSEA. This CDR3 region has 12 residues. V was pared by 7 bases and J by 4 bases, with 13 bases between. Complete variable domain (other parts from reference TRBV29-1 and TRBJ1-1): SAVISQKPSRDICQRGTSLTIQCQVDSQVTMMFWYRQQPGQSLTLIATANQGSEATYESGFVIDKFPISRPNLTFSTLTVSNMSPEDSSIYLCSGRDPTTEAFFGQGTRLTVV.